What follows is one T cell receptor (beta chain) and its context. This sample also contains other DNA sequences that code for the same CDR3. This record comes from a study of CD8+ T cells in alopecia areata. Lesional scalp punch biopsies and peripheral blood came from alopecia areata patients. PBMCs served as the source from which CD4+ and CD8+ T cells were sorted. Extraction and reverse transcription of RNA yielded cDNA as the sequencing template. Some clones are missing from TCRdb's copy, which holds only in-frame ones; the method was immunoSEQ multiplex PCR. There are 140,000 to 150,000 clones in the sample; 87% occur only once, and roughly 16% lies in the top ten. Sample: CD8+ T cells sorted from blood, taken at week 0. The source of this sequence is a human donor with alopecia areata.

This chain's CDR3 is CASSLEVSYEQYF. The DNA for the CDR3 is TGTGCCAGCAGCTTAGAGGTTTCCTACGAGCAGTACTTC. This chain joins TRBV7-8 and TRBJ2-7; D unresolved. Per the germline V gene, CDR1 is SGHVS and CDR2 is FQNEAQ. The CDR3 runs 13 residues. V lost 1 base, J lost 1 base, and 5 bases lay in between.